One and the same sample provided the 25 T cell receptor beta chains below, sequenced in a study of blood T cell repertoires in COVID-19. Measured with immunoSEQ multiplex PCR; TCRdb has only the in-frame clones, and not every one. The table shows 160,000 or so clones, with roughly 80% occurring only once. Sequencing used PBMCs or T cells enriched from blood (not recorded which). These receptors were obtained from a woman aged 40-49 years with acute COVID-19.

This sequence joins TRBV7-2 and TRBJ1-2, with D possibly matching TRBD1 (6 bases). Trimming stripped 2 bases from V and 6 bases from J, with 7 bases between. The CDR3 has 12 residues. In germline, CDR1 is SGHTA, CDR2 FQGNSA. The CDR3 loop reads CASSLNRDGYTF. CDR3 in DNA: TGTGCCAGCAGCTTAAACAGGGATGGCTACACCTTC.

V and J are TRBV29-1 and TRBJ2-1, with 13 bases that match TRBD2. From germline, CDR1 is SQVTM and CDR2 ANQGSEA. This CDR3 contains 15 residues. The ends lost 1 base at V and 7 bases at J; junction bases unmatched: 4. CDR3 protein: CSVEGTSGSGNEQFF. The CDR3 DNA sequence: TGCAGCGTTGAAGGGACTAGCGGGAGCGGTAATGAGCAGTTCTTC.

The rearrangement links TRBV5-8 to TRBJ2-5; D is possibly TRBD1 (6 bases). Germline V gives CDR1 SGHTS, CDR2 YDEGEE. V dropped 7 bases and J dropped 2 bases, with 18 bases sitting between them. The CDR3 has 15 residues. CDR3 DNA sequence: TGTGCCAGCGGGTCGGAAATGGGGGCACAAGAGACCCAGTACTTC. Its translation: CASGSEMGAQETQYF.

The chain uses TRBV6-5 and TRBJ1-1; the D is unclear. CDR1 is MNHEY, CDR2 SVGAGI, per germline. Trimming removed 5 bases from V and 1 base from J, with 8 bases in between. The CDR3 loop spans 13 amino acids. The CDR3 DNA sequence: TGTGCCAGCAGTACACGACAGAACACTGAAGCTTTCTTT. It yields the protein CASSTRQNTEAFF.

V usage is TRBV27 and J usage is TRBJ2-7; 10 bases align to TRBD1. Germline CDR1 and CDR2: MNHEY and SMNVEV (reference sequence). The CDR3 consists of 15 residues. V lost 6 bases to trimming and J lost 4 bases; unmatched junction nucleotides: 9. The CDR3 DNA is TGTGCCAGCAGCCTCTCGACAGGGGGCGGGTACGAGCAGTACTTC. Encoded protein: CASSLSTGGGYEQYF.

V usage is TRBV5-1 and J usage is TRBJ2-3, with 10 bases identical to TRBD2. The CDR3 runs 14 residues. Trimming cost V 5 bases and J 10 bases; bases outside gene matches: 10. Germline assignment: CDR1 SGHRS and CDR2 YFSETQ. The CDR3 bases are TGCGCCAGCAGAGAGCGGGAGGGCCCGGGTGCGCAGTATTTT. Translating gives CASREREGPGAQYF.

The chain combines TRBV9 with TRBJ2-7; 10 positions match TRBD1. The CDR3 totals 16 residues. Looked up from germline, CDR1 is SGDLS and CDR2 is YYNGEE. Trimming cost V 3 bases and J 2 bases; bases outside gene matches: 8. The DNA for the CDR3 is TGTGCCAGCAGCGATTCTTCCGGGACAGGGGCCTACGAGCAGTACTTC. Its protein product is CASSDSSGTGAYEQYF.

This clone was observed once. The CDR3 spells CASSSSRGRETQYF. The CDR3 DNA reads TGTGCCAGCAGCTCCAGCCGGGGTCGGGAGACCCAGTACTTC. The chain joins TRBV13 to TRBJ2-5; possibly TRBD2 for D (5 bases). Germline V gene sequence: CDR1 PRHDT, CDR2 FYEKMQ (reference sequence). With 4 bases removed from V and 5 bases from J, the gap between germline ends came to 14 bases. The CDR3 is 14 residues long.

This clone was picked up one time. The chain recombines TRBV7-8 with TRBJ1-2; D is unresolved. CDR1 SGHVS and CDR2 FQNEAQ come from the germline V gene. V was cut by 3 bases and J by 8 bases, with 16 bases left in between. This CDR3 region has 14 residues. CDR3 sequence reads: CASSFFEGRKGYTF. The DNA for the CDR3 is TGTGCCAGCAGCTTTTTCGAGGGTAGGAAGGGCTACACCTTC.

The V and J genes are TRBV13 and TRBJ2-6, with D uncertain. The CDR3 covers 16 residues. Germline CDR1 PRHDT, CDR2 FYEKMQ (reference sequence). V was trimmed by 2 bases and J by 0 bases, leaving 8 bases between them. CDR3: CASSLLYSSGANVLTF. The CDR3 DNA is TGTGCCAGCAGCTTACTATACAGCTCTGGGGCCAACGTCCTGACTTTC.

The CDR3 DNA reads as TGTGCCAGCAGCGGCAGGACAGGGAGAAGCACTGAAGCTTTCTTT. It codes for CASSGRTGRSTEAFF. This chain uses TRBV9 with TRBJ1-1; TRBD1 matches at 8 bases. This CDR3 is 15 amino acids long. Germline V gene sequence: CDR1 SGDLS, CDR2 YYNGEE. V lost 3 bases to trimming and J lost 4 bases; unmatched junction nucleotides: 8.

V usage is TRBV5-4 and J usage is TRBJ2-4, with 8 bases aligning to TRBD1. V gave up 4 bases and J gave up 6 bases; unmatched junction bases: 9. The CDR3 spans 15 residues. Germline V lookup: CDR1 SGHNT, CDR2 YYREEE (reference sequence). The CDR3 sequence: CASSQSQGAVNIQYF. The CDR3 DNA is TGTGCCAGCAGCCAATCCCAGGGGGCCGTAAACATTCAGTACTTC. The full variable domain, rest sourced from reference TRBV5-4 and TRBJ2-4, is ETGVTQSPTHLIKTRGQQVTLRCSSQSGHNTVSWYQQALGQGPQFIFQYYREEENGRGNFPPRFSGLQFPNYSSELNVNALELDDSALYLCASSQSQGAVNIQYFGAGTRLSVL.

The rearrangement links TRBV5-4 to TRBJ2-3, with 8 bases that match TRBD2. The CDR3 runs to 16 residues. Germline assignment: CDR1 SGHNT and CDR2 YYREEE (reference sequence). With 3 bases clipped from V and 0 bases from J, the junction kept 6 bases outside the gene matches. The CDR3 DNA sequence: TGTGCCAGCAGCTCCCCTAGCGGGCTAAGCACAGATACGCAGTATTTT. Translated: CASSSPSGLSTDTQYF. Supplemented by reference TRBV5-4 and TRBJ2-3, the full variable domain reads ETGVTQSPTHLIKTRGQQVTLRCSSQSGHNTVSWYQQALGQGPQFIFQYYREEENGRGNFPPRFSGLQFPNYSSELNVNALELDDSALYLCASSSPSGLSTDTQYFGPGTRLTVL.

V usage is TRBV9 and J usage is TRBJ2-2, with a possible D match to TRBD2 (6 bases). CDR1 and CDR2 (germline): SGDLS, YYNGEE. V was trimmed by 0 bases and J by 6 bases, leaving 15 bases between them. The CDR3 runs to 16 residues. DNA of the CDR3: TGTGCCAGCAGCGTAGATGGGACTCTTACCGCCGGGGAGCTGTTTTTT. Translation: CASSVDGTLTAGELFF.

DNA of the CDR3: TGCGCCAGCAGCACGAGGACTAGCGGGGGCAGAACCCAGTACTTC. The encoded protein is CASSTRTSGGRTQYF. The chain has TRBV5-1 and TRBJ2-5, with 13 bases matching TRBD2. The trim removed 4 bases at V and 8 bases at J, leaving 8 bases unmatched. This CDR3 region has 15 residues. Looked up from germline, CDR1 is SGHRS and CDR2 is YFSETQ.

This chain uses TRBV6-5 with TRBJ2-7, with D possibly matching TRBD1 (6 bases). The V end lost 5 bases, the J end lost 4 bases, and 9 bases lay between the germline ends. Germline values: CDR1 MNHEY, CDR2 SVGAGI. The CDR3 sequence is 12 residues long. The chain's CDR3 is CASSKRGYEQYF. In nucleotides, the CDR3 is TGTGCCAGCAGTAAAAGGGGGTACGAGCAGTACTTC.

This clone was observed once. The rearrangement uses TRBV6-5 and TRBJ2-2; 10 bases agree with TRBD2. The germline V gene has CDR1 MNHEY and CDR2 SVGAGI. This CDR3 is built from 15 residues. The V and J ends lost 6 bases and 7 bases, in that order; junction bases with no gene match: 8. The CDR3 coding sequence is TGTGCCAGCAGACAGACTAGCGGGTGGGTCGGGGAGCTGTTTTTT. Amino acids: CASRQTSGWVGELFF.

The rearrangement joins TRBV9 to TRBJ2-5; 8 bases match TRBD1. V was pared by 3 bases and J by 5 bases, with 12 bases of the junction left unmatched. The CDR3 sequence is 16 residues long. In germline, CDR1 is SGDLS, CDR2 YYNGEE. CDR3 sequence (DNA): TGTGCCAGCAGCGAAAACCCCGGGACAGGACTGGAGACCCAGTACTTC. As protein: CASSENPGTGLETQYF.

The chain employs TRBV14 and TRBJ1-1; D unresolved. Germline V gene data show CDR1 as SGHDN and CDR2 as FVKESK. The V end was cut by 4 bases, the J end by 7 bases, with 7 bases between. The CDR3 has 11 residues. The CDR3 DNA sequence: TGTGCCAGCAGCCTTCGAGATGAAGCTTTCTTT. This gives the protein CASSLRDEAFF. The full variable domain, with the rest looked up from reference TRBV14 and TRBJ1-1, is EAGVTQFPSHSVIEKGQTVTLRCDPISGHDNLYWYRRVMGKEIKFLLHFVKESKQDESGMPNNRFLAERTGGTYSTLKVQPAELEDSGVYFCASSLRDEAFFGQGTRLTVV.

This clone was recorded only once. This chain joins TRBV6-5 and TRBJ1-2; D is unclear. Per the germline V gene, CDR1 is MNHEY and CDR2 is SVGAGI. CDR3 length equals 12 residues. V was shortened by 6 bases and J by 8 bases, with 13 bases between the two germline ends. CDR3 protein: CASRATPLGYTF. The DNA for the CDR3 is TGTGCCAGCAGGGCGACTCCTTTAGGCTACACCTTC.

The CDR3 DNA is TGTGCCATCGGTGGACAGGGATATGCGAACACCGGGGAGCTGTTTTTT. Protein sequence: CAIGGQGYANTGELFF. The J gene is TRBJ2-2, the V gene TRBV10-3, with 8 bases aligning to TRBD1. The V gene end was trimmed by 8 bases and the J gene end by 0 bases; junction bases not matched to a gene: 8. The CDR3 consists of 16 residues. CDR1 is ENHRY and CDR2 is SYGVKD in the germline V gene.

This clone was picked up a small number of times. The gene calls are TRBV12-5 and TRBJ1-5; TRBD1 agrees at 8 bases. Germline assignment: CDR1 LGHNT and CDR2 FRNRAP. V lost 6 bases and J lost 6; bases outside the gene matches: 10. The CDR3 is made up of 15 amino acids. CDR3 bases: TGTGCTAGTGGCCTGGACAGGGTGAGCGGTCAGCCCCAGCATTTT. This gives the protein CASGLDRVSGQPQHF.

This clone has a handful of counts. The chain joins TRBV5-6 to TRBJ1-3; no firm D call. Trimming took 1 base from V and 0 from J, leaving 8 bases between them. CDR3 length: 15 residues. Germline V gives CDR1 SGHDT, CDR2 YYEEEE. The CDR3 coding sequence is TGTGCCAGCAGCTTGTCAGCGATCTCTGGAAACACCATATATTTT. This encodes CASSLSAISGNTIYF.

The CDR3 sequence is CASRPTPGLANGELFF. The CDR3 region has the DNA TGTGCCAGCAGACCTACTCCGGGACTAGCGAACGGGGAGCTGTTTTTT. The chain has TRBV7-6 and TRBJ2-2; 10 bases match TRBD2. This CDR3 contains 16 residues. The germline gives CDR1 SGHVS, CDR2 FNYEAQ. The J segment lost 7 bases and the V segment lost 6 bases, leaving 11 bases of the junction unmatched.

The chain has TRBV6-5 and TRBJ2-5, with TRBD1 as a possible D gene (5 bases). Germline-derived CDR1 and CDR2 are MNHEY and SVGAGI. CDR3 length equals 14 residues. V lost 10 bases to trimming and J lost 7 bases, with 22 bases between them. This chain's CDR3 is CATRPPQGPGTQYF. The CDR3 nucleotides read TGTGCCACCCGGCCCCCCCAGGGCCCCGGGACCCAGTACTTC.